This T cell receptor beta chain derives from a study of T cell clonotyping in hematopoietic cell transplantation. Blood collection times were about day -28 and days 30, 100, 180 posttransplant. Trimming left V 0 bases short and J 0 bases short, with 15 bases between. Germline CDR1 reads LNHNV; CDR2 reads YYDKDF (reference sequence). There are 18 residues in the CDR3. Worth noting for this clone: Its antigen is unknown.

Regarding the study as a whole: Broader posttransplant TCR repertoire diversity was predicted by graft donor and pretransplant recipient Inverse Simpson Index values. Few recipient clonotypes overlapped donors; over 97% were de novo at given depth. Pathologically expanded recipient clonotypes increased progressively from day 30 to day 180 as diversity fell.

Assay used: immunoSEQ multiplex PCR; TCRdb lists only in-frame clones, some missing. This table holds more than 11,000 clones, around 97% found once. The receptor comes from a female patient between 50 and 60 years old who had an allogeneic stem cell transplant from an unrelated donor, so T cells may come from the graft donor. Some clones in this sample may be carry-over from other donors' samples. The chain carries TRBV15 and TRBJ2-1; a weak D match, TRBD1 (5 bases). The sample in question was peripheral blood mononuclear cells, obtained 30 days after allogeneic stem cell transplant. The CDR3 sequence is CATSRDYIGDSSYNEQFF. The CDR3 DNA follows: TGTGCCACCAGCAGAGATTATATAGGGGATAGCTCCTACAATGAGCAGTTCTTC.